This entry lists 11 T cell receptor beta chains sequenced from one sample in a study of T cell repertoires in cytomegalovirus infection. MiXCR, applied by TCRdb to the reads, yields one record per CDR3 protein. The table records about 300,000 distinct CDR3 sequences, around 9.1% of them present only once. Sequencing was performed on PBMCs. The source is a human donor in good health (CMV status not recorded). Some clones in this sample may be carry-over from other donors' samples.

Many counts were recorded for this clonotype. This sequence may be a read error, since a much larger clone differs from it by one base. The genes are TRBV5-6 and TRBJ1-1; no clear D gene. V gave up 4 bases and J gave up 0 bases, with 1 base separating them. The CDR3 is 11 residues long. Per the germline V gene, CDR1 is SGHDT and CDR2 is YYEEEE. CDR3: CASSVNTEAFF. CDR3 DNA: TGTGCCAGCAGCGTGAACACTGAAGCTTTCTTT. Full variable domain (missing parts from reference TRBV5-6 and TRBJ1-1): DAGVTQSPTHLIKTRGQQVTLRCSPKSGHDTVSWYQQALGQGPQFIFQYYEEEERQRGNFPDRFSGHQFPNYSSELNVNALLLGDSALYLCASSVNTEAFFGQGTRLTVV.

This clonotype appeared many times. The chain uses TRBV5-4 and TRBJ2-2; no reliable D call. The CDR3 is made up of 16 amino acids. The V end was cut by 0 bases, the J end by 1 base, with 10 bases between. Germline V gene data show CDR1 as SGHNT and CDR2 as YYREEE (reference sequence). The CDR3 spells CASSLAQNRNTGELFF. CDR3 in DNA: TGTGCCAGCAGCTTGGCTCAGAACAGGAACACCGGGGAGCTGTTTTTT.

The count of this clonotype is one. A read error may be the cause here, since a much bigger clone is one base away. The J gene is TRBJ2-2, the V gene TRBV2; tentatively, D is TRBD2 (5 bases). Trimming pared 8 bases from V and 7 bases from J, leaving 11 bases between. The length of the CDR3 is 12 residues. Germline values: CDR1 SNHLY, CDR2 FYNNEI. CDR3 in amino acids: CASHPGGGELFF. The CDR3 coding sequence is TGTGCCAGCCACCCTGGAGGCGGGGAGCTGTTTTTT. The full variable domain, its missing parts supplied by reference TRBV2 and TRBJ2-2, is EPEVTQTPSHQVTQMGQEVILRCVPISNHLYFYWYRQILGQKVEFLVSFYNNEISEKSEIFDDQFSVERPDGSNFTLKIRSTKLEDSAMYFCASHPGGGELFFGEGSRLTVL.

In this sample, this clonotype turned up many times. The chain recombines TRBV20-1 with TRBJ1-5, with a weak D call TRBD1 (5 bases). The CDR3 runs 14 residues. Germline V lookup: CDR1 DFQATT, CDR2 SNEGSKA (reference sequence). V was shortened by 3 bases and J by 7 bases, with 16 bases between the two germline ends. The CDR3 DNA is TGCAGTGCTAGGCGGCAGGGAGGCTTGCAGCCCCAGCATTTT. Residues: CSARRQGGLQPQHF.

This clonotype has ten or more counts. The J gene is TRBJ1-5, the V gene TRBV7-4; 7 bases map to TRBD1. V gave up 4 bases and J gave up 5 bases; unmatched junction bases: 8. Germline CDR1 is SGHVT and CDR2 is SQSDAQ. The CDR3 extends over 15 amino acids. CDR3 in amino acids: CASSYTGAWDQPQHF. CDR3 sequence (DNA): TGTGCCAGCAGCTACACAGGGGCCTGGGATCAGCCCCAGCATTTT.

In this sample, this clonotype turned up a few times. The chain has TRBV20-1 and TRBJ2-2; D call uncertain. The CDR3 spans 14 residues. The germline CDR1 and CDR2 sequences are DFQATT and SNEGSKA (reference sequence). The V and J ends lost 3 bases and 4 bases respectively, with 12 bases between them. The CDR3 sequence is CSASNLAATGELFF. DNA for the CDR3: TGCAGTGCTAGTAATTTGGCCGCCACCGGGGAGCTGTTTTTT.

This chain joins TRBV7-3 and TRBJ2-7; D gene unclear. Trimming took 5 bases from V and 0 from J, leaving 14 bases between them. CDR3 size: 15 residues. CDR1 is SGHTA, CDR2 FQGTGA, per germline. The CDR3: CASSQHPGDSYEQYF. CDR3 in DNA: TGTGCCAGCAGCCAGCATCCCGGAGACTCCTACGAGCAGTACTTC.

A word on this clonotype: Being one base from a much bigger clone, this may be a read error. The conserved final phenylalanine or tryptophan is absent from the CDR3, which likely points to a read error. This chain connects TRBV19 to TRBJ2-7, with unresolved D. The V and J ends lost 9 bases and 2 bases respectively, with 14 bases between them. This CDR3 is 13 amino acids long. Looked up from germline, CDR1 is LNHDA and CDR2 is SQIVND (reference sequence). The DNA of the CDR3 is TGTGCCAGCGTATCAAAATTCACCTACGAGCAGTACTTA. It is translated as CASVSKFTYEQYL.

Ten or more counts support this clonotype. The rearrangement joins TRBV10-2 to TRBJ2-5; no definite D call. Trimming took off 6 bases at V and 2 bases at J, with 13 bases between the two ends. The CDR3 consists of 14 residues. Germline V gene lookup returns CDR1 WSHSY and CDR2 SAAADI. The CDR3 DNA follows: TGCGCCAGCAGAAAGGGCCCTGTTCAAGAGACCCAGTACTTC. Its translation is CASRKGPVQETQYF.

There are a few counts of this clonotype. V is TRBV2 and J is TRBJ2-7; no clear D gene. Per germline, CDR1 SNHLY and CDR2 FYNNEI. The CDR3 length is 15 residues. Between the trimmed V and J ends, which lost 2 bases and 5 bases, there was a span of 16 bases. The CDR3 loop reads CASSEIDGVGDEQYF. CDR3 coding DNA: TGTGCCAGCAGTGAAATTGATGGGGTTGGCGACGAGCAGTACTTC.

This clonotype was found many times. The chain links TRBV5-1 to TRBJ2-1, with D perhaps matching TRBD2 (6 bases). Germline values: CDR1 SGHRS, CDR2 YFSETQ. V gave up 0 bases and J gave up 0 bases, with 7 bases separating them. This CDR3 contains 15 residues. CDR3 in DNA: TGCGCCAGCAGCTTGGTAGCGGACTCCTACAATGAGCAGTTCTTC. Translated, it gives CASSLVADSYNEQFF. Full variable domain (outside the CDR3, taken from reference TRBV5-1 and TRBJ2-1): KAGVTQTPRYLIKTRGQQVTLSCSPISGHRSVSWYQQTPGQGLQFLFEYFSETQRNKGNFPGRFSGRQFSNSRSEMNVSTLELGDSALYLCASSLVADSYNEQFFGPGTRLTVL.